The entry below gives a single T cell receptor beta chain sequence along with its context. The repertoire was sequenced with immunoSEQ multiplex PCR; TCRdb's copy has only in-frame clones and lacks some. This sample has roughly 100,000 clones, with approximately 90% found just once. CDR3 length: 12 residues. The germline V gene has CDR1 LGHNT and CDR2 FRNRAP. V was shortened by 6 bases and J by 3 bases, with 9 bases between the two germline ends. This entry belongs to a study of T cell responses to AZD1222 COVID-19 vaccine. The TCR originated in an adult in good health. The sample was peripheral blood, taken on day 0 of AZD1222 vaccination. J is TRBJ2-7 and V is TRBV12-5; no clear D. The CDR3 DNA is TGTGCTAGTGGCCCCGCCATCTACGAGCAGTACTTC. Encoded protein: CASGPAIYEQYF.